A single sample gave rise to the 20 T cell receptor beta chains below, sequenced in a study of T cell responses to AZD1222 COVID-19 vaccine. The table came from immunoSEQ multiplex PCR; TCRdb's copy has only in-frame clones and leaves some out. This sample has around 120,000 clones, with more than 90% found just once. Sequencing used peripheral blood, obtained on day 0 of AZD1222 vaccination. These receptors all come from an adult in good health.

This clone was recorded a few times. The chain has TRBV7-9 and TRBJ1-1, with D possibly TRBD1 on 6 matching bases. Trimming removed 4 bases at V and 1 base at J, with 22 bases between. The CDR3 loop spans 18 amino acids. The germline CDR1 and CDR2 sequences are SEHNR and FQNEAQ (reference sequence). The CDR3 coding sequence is TGTGCCAGCAGCTCCCGGGGTCTGGAACAGGGCAAGAACACTGAAGCTTTCTTT. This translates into CASSSRGLEQGKNTEAFF.

CDR3: CASSLGAGGGNLKAFF. In nucleotides, the CDR3 is TGTGCCAGCAGCTTGGGGGCCGGGGGCGGAAACTTGAAAGCTTTCTTT. The V gene is TRBV5-5, the J gene TRBJ1-1; TRBD1 might be the D (6 bases). Trimming pared 0 bases from V and 9 bases from J, leaving 21 bases between. CDR3 size: 16 residues. CDR1 SGHKS and CDR2 YYEKEE come from the germline V gene (reference sequence).

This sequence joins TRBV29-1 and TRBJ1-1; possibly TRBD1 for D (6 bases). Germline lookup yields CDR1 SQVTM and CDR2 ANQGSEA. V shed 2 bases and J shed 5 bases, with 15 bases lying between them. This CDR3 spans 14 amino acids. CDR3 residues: CSVEWAGVGTEAFF. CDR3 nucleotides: TGCAGCGTTGAATGGGCAGGGGTGGGGACTGAAGCTTTCTTT.

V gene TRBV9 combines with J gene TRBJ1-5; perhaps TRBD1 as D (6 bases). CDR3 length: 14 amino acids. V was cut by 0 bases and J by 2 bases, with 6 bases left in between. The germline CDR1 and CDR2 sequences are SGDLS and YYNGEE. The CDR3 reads CASSVEGGNQPQHF. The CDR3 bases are TGTGCCAGCAGCGTAGAGGGGGGCAATCAGCCCCAGCATTTT.

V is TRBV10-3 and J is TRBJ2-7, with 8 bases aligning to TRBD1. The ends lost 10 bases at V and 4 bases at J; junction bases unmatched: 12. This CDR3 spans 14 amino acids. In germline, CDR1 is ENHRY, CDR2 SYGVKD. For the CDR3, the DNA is TGTGCCAGCCTCCCGGGACAGGCGCCATACGAGCAGTACTTC. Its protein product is CASLPGQAPYEQYF.

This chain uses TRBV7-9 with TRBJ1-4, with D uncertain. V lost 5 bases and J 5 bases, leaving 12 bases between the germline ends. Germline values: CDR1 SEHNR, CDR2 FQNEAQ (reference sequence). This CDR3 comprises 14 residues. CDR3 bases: TGTGCCAGCAGCCGCGCCGACCGGAATGAAAAACTGTTTTTT. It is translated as CASSRADRNEKLFF.

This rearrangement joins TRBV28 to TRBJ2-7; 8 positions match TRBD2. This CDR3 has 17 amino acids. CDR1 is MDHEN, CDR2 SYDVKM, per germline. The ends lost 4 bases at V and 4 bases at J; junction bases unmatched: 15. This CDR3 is CASSSLILGGEDYEQYF. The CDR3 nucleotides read TGTGCCAGCAGTTCCCTCATTCTCGGGGGGGAGGATTACGAGCAGTACTTC.

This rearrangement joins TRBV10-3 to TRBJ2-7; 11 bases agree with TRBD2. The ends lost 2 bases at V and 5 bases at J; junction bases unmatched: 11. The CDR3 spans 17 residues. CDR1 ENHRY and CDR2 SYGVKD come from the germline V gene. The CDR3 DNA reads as TGTGCCATCAGTGAGAAGGGCCTAGCGGGAGGTCGCGACGAGCAGTACTTC. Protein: CAISEKGLAGGRDEQYF.

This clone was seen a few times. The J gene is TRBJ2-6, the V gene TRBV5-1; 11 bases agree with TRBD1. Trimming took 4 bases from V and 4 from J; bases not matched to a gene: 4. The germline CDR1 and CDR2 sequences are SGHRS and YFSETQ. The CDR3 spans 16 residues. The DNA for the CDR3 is TGCGCCAGCAGCGGACAGGGGGCGGCCGGGGCCAACGTCCTGACTTTC. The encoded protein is CASSGQGAAGANVLTF.

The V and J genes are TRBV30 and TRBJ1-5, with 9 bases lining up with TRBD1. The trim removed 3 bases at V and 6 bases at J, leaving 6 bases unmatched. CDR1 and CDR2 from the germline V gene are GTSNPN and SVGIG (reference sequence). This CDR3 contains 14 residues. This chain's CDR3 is CAWSHGTGSQPQHF. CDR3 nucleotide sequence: TGTGCCTGGAGCCATGGGACAGGGAGTCAGCCCCAGCATTTT.

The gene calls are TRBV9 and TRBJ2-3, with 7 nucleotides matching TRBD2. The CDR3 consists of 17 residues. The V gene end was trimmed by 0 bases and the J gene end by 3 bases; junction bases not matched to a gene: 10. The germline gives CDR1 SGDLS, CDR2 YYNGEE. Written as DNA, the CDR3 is TGTGCCAGCAGCGTAGGAGGCGGGGGTCTTCTGACAGATACGCAGTATTTT. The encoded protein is CASSVGGGGLLTDTQYF.

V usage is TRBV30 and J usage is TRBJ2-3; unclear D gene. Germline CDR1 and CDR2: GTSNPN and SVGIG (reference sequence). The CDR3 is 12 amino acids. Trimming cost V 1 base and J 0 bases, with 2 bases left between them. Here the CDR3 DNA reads TGTGCCTGGAGTGAAAGCACAGATACGCAGTATTTT. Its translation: CAWSESTDTQYF.

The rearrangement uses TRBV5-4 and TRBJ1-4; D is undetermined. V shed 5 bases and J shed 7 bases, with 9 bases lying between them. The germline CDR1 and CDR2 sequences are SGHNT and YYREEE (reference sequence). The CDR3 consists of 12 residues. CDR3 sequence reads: CASSFGREKLFF. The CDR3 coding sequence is TGTGCCAGCAGTTTCGGTCGTGAAAAACTGTTTTTT.

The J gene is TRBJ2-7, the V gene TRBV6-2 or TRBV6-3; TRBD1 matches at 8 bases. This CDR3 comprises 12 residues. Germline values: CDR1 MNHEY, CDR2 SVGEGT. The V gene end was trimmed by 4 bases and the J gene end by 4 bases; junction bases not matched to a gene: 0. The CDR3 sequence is CASSWTGYEQYF. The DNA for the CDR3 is TGTGCCAGCAGTTGGACAGGGTACGAGCAGTACTTC.

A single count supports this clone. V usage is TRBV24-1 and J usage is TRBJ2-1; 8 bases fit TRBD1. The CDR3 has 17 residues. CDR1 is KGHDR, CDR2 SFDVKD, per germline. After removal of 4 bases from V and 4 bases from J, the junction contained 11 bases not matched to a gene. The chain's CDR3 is CATSDNTGGANYNEQFF. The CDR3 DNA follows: TGTGCCACCAGTGACAACACAGGGGGAGCTAATTACAATGAGCAGTTCTTC.

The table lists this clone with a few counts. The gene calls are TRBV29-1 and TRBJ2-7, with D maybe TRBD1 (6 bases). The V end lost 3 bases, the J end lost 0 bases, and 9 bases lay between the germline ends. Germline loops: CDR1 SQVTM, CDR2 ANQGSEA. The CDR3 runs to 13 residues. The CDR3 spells CSVEKDSSYEQYF. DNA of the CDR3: TGCAGCGTTGAGAAGGACAGCTCCTACGAGCAGTACTTC.

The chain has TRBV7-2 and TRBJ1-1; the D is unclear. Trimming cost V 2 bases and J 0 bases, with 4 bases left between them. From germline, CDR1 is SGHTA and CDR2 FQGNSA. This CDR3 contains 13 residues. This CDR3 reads CASSLWMNTEAFF. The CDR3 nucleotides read TGTGCCAGCAGCTTATGGATGAACACTGAAGCTTTCTTT.

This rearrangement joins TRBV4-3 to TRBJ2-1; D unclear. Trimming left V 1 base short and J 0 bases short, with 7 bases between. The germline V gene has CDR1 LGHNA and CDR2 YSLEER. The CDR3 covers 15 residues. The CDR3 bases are TGCGCCAGCAGCCAAGCGGCTCGCTCCTACAATGAGCAGTTCTTC. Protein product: CASSQAARSYNEQFF.

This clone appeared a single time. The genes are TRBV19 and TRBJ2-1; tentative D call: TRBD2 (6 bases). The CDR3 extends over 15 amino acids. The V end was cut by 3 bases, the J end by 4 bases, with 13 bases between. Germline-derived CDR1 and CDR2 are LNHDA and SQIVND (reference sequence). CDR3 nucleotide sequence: TGTGCCAGTAGTATCATAGCGGAGGGATACAATGAGCAGTTCTTC. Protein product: CASSIIAEGYNEQFF.

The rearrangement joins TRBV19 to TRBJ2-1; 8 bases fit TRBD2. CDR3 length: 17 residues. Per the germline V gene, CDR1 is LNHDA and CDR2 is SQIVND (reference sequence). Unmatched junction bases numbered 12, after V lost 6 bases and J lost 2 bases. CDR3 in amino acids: CASSRGGSGLAYNEQFF. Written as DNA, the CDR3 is TGTGCCAGTAGCCGCGGAGGATCGGGACTAGCCTACAATGAGCAGTTCTTC. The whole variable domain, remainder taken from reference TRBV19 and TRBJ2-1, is DGGITQSPKYLFRKEGQNVTLSCEQNLNHDAMYWYRQDPGQGLRLIYYSQIVNDFQKGDIAEGYSVSREKKESFPLTVTSAQKNPTAFYLCASSRGGSGLAYNEQFFGPGTRLTVL.